The clone carrying this TCR beta chain was seen a few times. Antigen: not known. MiXCR, run by TCRdb on the 5' RACE reads, gives a single entry per CDR3 protein. This sample carries more than 110,000 distinct CDR3 sequences, roughly 8.8% of them seen once, and the ten largest clones take approximately 7%. These data belong to a study of CD8 T cells in ankylosing spondylitis. Study-level results: Within ankylosing spondylitis blood, a TCR beta motif made up of eight highly homologous variants appeared to be characteristic.

The source is a male donor with ankylosing spondylitis. Sequenced material: synovial fluid, either unsorted or a sorted T cell fraction (not recorded which).

Here the CDR3 DNA reads TGTGCCAGCAGTTCCCCCGGCAGGAGCTCCTACGAGCAGTACTTC. As protein: CASSSPGRSSYEQYF. The V and J genes are TRBV28 and TRBJ2-7; D call uncertain. Trimming shortened V by 4 bases and J by 0 bases, and 13 bases separated the two germline ends. The CDR3 covers 15 residues. CDR1 is MDHEN, CDR2 SYDVKM, per germline.